The 23 T cell receptor beta chains below come from one sample, sequenced in a study of PD-L1 blockade in urothelial cancer. The time point here: pretreatment peripheral blood. Data came from immunoSEQ multiplex PCR; TCRdb stores just in-frame clones and leaves some out. The sample has tens of thousands of clones; almost 90% are singletons. Here the sequenced sample was PBMCs, taken around atezolizumab (anti-PD-L1) treatment. These receptors were taken from a man between 60 and 75 years old with urothelial cancer.

The chain uses TRBV14 and TRBJ2-3, with a weak D call TRBD2 (5 bases). The CDR3 runs to 15 residues. Germline V gives CDR1 SGHDN, CDR2 FVKESK. Trimming cost V 4 bases and J 4 bases, with 15 bases left between them. CDR3 sequence: CASSLGLLGADTQYF. The CDR3, as DNA: TGTGCCAGCAGCCTCGGTCTCCTCGGGGCAGATACGCAGTATTTT.

The gene calls are TRBV5-1 and TRBJ1-1, with 7 bases fitting TRBD1. This CDR3 has 14 amino acids. Germline CDR1 SGHRS, CDR2 YFSETQ. V shed 4 bases, J shed 0 bases, and the junction held 3 bases outside the gene matches. The CDR3 loop is CASSAGQMNTEAFF. In nucleotides, the CDR3 is TGCGCCAGCAGCGCGGGACAGATGAACACTGAAGCTTTCTTT. The full variable domain, in which reference TRBV5-1 and TRBJ1-1 provide the parts outside the CDR3, is KAGVTQTPRYLIKTRGQQVTLSCSPISGHRSVSWYQQTPGQGLQFLFEYFSETQRNKGNFPGRFSGRQFSNSRSEMNVSTLELGDSALYLCASSAGQMNTEAFFGQGTRLTVV.

The gene calls are TRBV7-9 and TRBJ2-3; D might be TRBD2 (6 bases). CDR3 length equals 16 residues. Germline lookup yields CDR1 SEHNR and CDR2 FQNEAQ (reference sequence). V was pared by 7 bases and J by 0 bases, with 17 bases between. CDR3 sequence: CASTSGLTSSTDTQYF. The CDR3, as DNA: TGTGCCAGCACCAGCGGGCTCACCTCTAGCACAGATACGCAGTATTTT.

V is TRBV5-1 and J is TRBJ1-1, with D tentatively TRBD1 (6 bases). This CDR3 has 15 amino acids. Germline V gives CDR1 SGHRS, CDR2 YFSETQ. Deletions cut 4 bases from V and 0 bases from J, with 13 bases between. The CDR3 DNA reads as TGCGCCAGCAGCCCCCTGGACAGTTTGAACACTGAAGCTTTCTTT. This encodes CASSPLDSLNTEAFF. Based on the CDR3 plus reference TRBV5-1 and TRBJ1-1, the full variable domain is KAGVTQTPRYLIKTRGQQVTLSCSPISGHRSVSWYQQTPGQGLQFLFEYFSETQRNKGNFPGRFSGRQFSNSRSEMNVSTLELGDSALYLCASSPLDSLNTEAFFGQGTRLTVV.

The V and J genes are TRBV7-2 and TRBJ1-2; tentatively, D is TRBD1 (6 bases). The germline V and J ends were trimmed by 4 bases and 7 bases, with 10 bases remaining between them. The CDR3 runs 12 residues. CDR1 is SGHTA, CDR2 FQGNSA, per germline. The CDR3 sequence is CASSYRVSGYTF. The CDR3 coding sequence is TGTGCCAGCAGCTACAGGGTCTCTGGCTACACCTTC.

V and J are TRBV28 and TRBJ2-2; 13 bases fit TRBD2. Per germline, CDR1 MDHEN and CDR2 SYDVKM. CDR3 size: 16 residues. The CDR3 is CRSGTSGVVNTGELFF. The CDR3 region has the DNA TGTCGCAGCGGGACTAGCGGGGTCGTGAACACCGGGGAGCTGTTTTTT.

The CDR3 protein is CASRNPAGVNTEAFF. The CDR3 DNA reads as TGTGCCAGTAGGAACCCCGCAGGGGTGAACACTGAAGCTTTCTTT. V and J are TRBV19 and TRBJ1-1, with D perhaps matching TRBD1 (6 bases). This CDR3 comprises 15 residues. V shed 6 bases and J shed 0 bases, with 14 bases lying between them. From germline, CDR1 is LNHDA and CDR2 SQIVND (reference sequence).

The J gene is TRBJ1-5, the V gene TRBV7-8; D is perhaps TRBD1 (6 bases). The CDR3 contains 16 residues. V lost 3 bases and J lost 4, with 16 bases in between. Germline CDR1 reads SGHVS; CDR2 reads FQNEAQ. The CDR3 sequence: CASSLASGDPNQPQHF. In DNA form, the CDR3 reads TGTGCCAGCAGCTTGGCATCAGGGGACCCTAATCAGCCCCAGCATTTT. The variable domain in full, completed from reference TRBV7-8 and TRBJ1-5, reads GAGVSQSPRYKVAKRGQDVALRCDPISGHVSLFWYQQALGQGPEFLTYFQNEAQLDKSGLPSDRFFAERPEGSVSTLKIQRTQQEDSAVYLCASSLASGDPNQPQHFGDGTRLSIL.

The chain combines TRBV5-1 with TRBJ2-2, with D unclear. This CDR3 has 14 residues. From germline, CDR1 is SGHRS and CDR2 YFSETQ. The V end was cut by 3 bases, the J end by 4 bases, with 10 bases between. The CDR3 loop reads CASSYSAGTGELFF. CDR3 DNA sequence: TGCGCCAGCAGCTACTCCGCAGGCACCGGGGAGCTGTTTTTT.

This clone showed up just once. The CDR3 protein is CASSQATGGEQYF. The CDR3 nucleotides are TGTGCCAGCAGCCAAGCGACAGGGGGCGAGCAGTACTTC. This chain links TRBV4-2 with TRBJ2-7; 9 bases map to TRBD1. Trimming cost V 1 base and J 6 bases; bases outside gene matches: 1. The CDR3 loop spans 13 amino acids. In germline, CDR1 is LGHNA, CDR2 YNFKEQ.

The rearrangement links TRBV29-1 to TRBJ2-1; 7 nucleotides match TRBD2. CDR3 length equals 15 residues. Unmatched junction bases numbered 11, after V lost 8 bases and J lost 1 base. From germline, CDR1 is SQVTM and CDR2 ANQGSEA. In nucleotides, the CDR3 is TGCAGCACCTCTGGGGGGGGACGGTCCTACAATGAGCAGTTCTTC. Its translation is CSTSGGGRSYNEQFF.

V is TRBV5-5 and J is TRBJ1-1; a possible D gene is TRBD1 (5 bases). The CDR3 is made up of 18 amino acids. Germline V CDR1 and CDR2: SGHKS, YYEKEE (reference sequence). V lost 4 bases, J lost 0 bases, and 22 bases lay in between. DNA for the CDR3: TGTGCCAGCAGCCCCAGGACACCCCTTAACCCGATGAACACTGAAGCTTTCTTT. Its translation: CASSPRTPLNPMNTEAFF.

V is TRBV7-9 and J is TRBJ2-5, with D possibly matching TRBD2 (7 bases). CDR3 length: 17 residues. CDR1 SEHNR and CDR2 FQNEAQ come from the germline V gene (reference sequence). Trimming left V 1 base short and J 2 bases short, with 17 bases between. CDR3 residues: CASSLGTGRAEQETQYF. For the CDR3, the DNA is TGTGCCAGCAGCTTAGGAACAGGGAGGGCAGAACAAGAGACCCAGTACTTC.

The chain has TRBV6-1 and TRBJ2-3; D is undetermined. The CDR3 extends over 12 amino acids. V was shortened by 5 bases and J by 6 bases, with 9 bases between the two germline ends. Germline V gene lookup returns CDR1 MNHNS and CDR2 SASEGT. The CDR3 sequence: CASSPIVDTQYF. The CDR3 DNA reads TGTGCCAGCAGTCCTATTGTCGATACGCAGTATTTT.

The chain carries TRBV6-6 and TRBJ2-7, with a weak D call TRBD2 (7 bases). Germline V gene lookup returns CDR1 MNHNY and CDR2 SVGAGI (reference sequence). The CDR3 runs 14 residues. Trimming removed 5 bases from V and 2 bases from J, with 13 bases in between. In DNA, the CDR3 is TGTGCCAGCAGTAGGGGGGGGGCGCCCTACGAGCAGTACTTC. Protein sequence: CASSRGGAPYEQYF.

The chain joins TRBV2 to TRBJ2-3; 7 nucleotides align to TRBD2. Germline V gene sequence: CDR1 SNHLY, CDR2 FYNNEI. V lost 8 bases, J lost 0 bases, and 2 bases stayed unmatched. The CDR3 extends over 13 amino acids. This CDR3 reads CASAGESTDTQYF. The DNA for the CDR3 is TGTGCCAGCGCGGGAGAAAGCACAGATACGCAGTATTTT.

The J gene is TRBJ1-3, the V gene TRBV6-6; D is perhaps TRBD1 (5 bases). Germline CDR1 and CDR2: MNHNY and SVGAGI (reference sequence). The CDR3 is made up of 14 amino acids. Trimming took off 6 bases at V and 2 bases at J, with 11 bases between the two ends. DNA of the CDR3: TGTGCCAGCAGGTCAATCAGGGCTGGAAACACCATATATTTT. The encoded protein is CASRSIRAGNTIYF.

The V call is TRBV7-2, the J call TRBJ2-5; tentatively, D is TRBD2 (6 bases). There are 14 residues in the CDR3. V gave up 2 bases and J gave up 4 bases, with 11 bases separating them. From germline, CDR1 is SGHTA and CDR2 FQGNSA. The CDR3 protein is CASSLNGGGETQYF. In DNA, the CDR3 is TGTGCCAGCAGCTTAAATGGGGGAGGAGAGACCCAGTACTTC.

The chain recombines TRBV7-9 with TRBJ1-2; 7 bases fit TRBD1. The germline V gene encodes CDR1 SEHNR and CDR2 FQNEAQ (reference sequence). The CDR3 length is 14 residues. The J segment lost 6 bases and the V segment lost 0 bases, leaving 4 bases of the junction unmatched. The CDR3, as DNA: TGTGCCAGCAGCTTAGCAGGGACAGTCGATGGCTACACCTTC. Its protein is CASSLAGTVDGYTF.

The V and J genes are TRBV30 and TRBJ2-5; 9 bases fit TRBD1. Germline V gene data show CDR1 as GTSNPN and CDR2 as SVGIG (reference sequence). Trimming cost V 1 base and J 5 bases; bases outside gene matches: 14. This CDR3 has 17 amino acids. This chain's CDR3 is CAWSGSSGQGLWETQYF. The CDR3 region has the DNA TGTGCCTGGAGTGGCTCTTCGGGACAGGGTTTGTGGGAGACCCAGTACTTC.

The chain carries TRBV4-3 and TRBJ2-3; TRBD2 agrees at 7 bases. Trimming removed 0 bases from V and 6 bases from J; junction bases left unmatched: 6. Per germline, CDR1 LGHNA and CDR2 YSLEER. CDR3 length equals 15 residues. In nucleotides, the CDR3 is TGCGCCAGCAGCCAAGAATTGCTCGGGGGGGATACGCAGTATTTT. Its translation is CASSQELLGGDTQYF.

The chain combines TRBV7-2 with TRBJ2-7; D perhaps matches TRBD1 (6 bases). CDR1 is SGHTA, CDR2 FQGNSA, per germline. CDR3 length equals 16 residues. Trimming took off 5 bases at V and 4 bases at J, with 21 bases between the two ends. DNA for the CDR3: TGTGCCAGCAGCCCCGGACGGACAGTTTGGAAGTACGAGCAGTACTTC. Residues: CASSPGRTVWKYEQYF.

The sample holds one count of this clone. V is TRBV7-9 and J is TRBJ2-5, with TRBD1 as a possible D gene (5 bases). The CDR3 covers 13 residues. Deletions cut 4 bases from V and 4 bases from J, with 10 bases between. Germline CDR1 SEHNR, CDR2 FQNEAQ (reference sequence). CDR3 sequence: CASSSRAGETQYF. CDR3 DNA: TGTGCCAGCAGCTCCAGGGCTGGAGAGACCCAGTACTTC.